This T cell receptor beta chain was sequenced in a study of T cell clonality in common variable immunodeficiency. Study results and caveats: CVID subjects shared fewer TCRbeta clones than healthy controls did. TCRbeta clonality was increased in CVID versus healthy controls.

This clone was seen repeatedly, ten times or more. The antigen is not known. Read coverage stops 3 residues before the CDR3 terminus; the germline J gene supplies the remainder. CDR1 and CDR2 (germline): LNHNV, YYDKDF (reference sequence). V shed 8 bases and J 1 base; nucleotides not matched to a gene: 8. The CDR3 consists of 18 residues. Repertoires were generated with immunoSEQ multiplex PCR, while TCRdb's copy carries only in-frame clones and drops some. The sample presents some 60,000 clones, none singletons. Caucasian heritage predominated among both patients and controls. This receptor was identified in a person aged 18 to 70 in good health. The material sequenced was peripheral blood mononuclear cells. J is TRBJ2-1 and V is TRBV15; 16 bases align to TRBD2. The covered CDR3 bases are TGTGCCACCCTTGGGACTAGCGGGAGGGCCACGTCCTACAATGAG. Its translation: CATLGTSGRATSYNE. In full, the CDR3 is CATLGTSGRATSYNEQFF.